This entry concerns a single T cell receptor beta chain. Its antigen remains unknown. Germline CDR1 and CDR2: MNHNY and SVGAGI (reference sequence). CDR3 size: 13 residues. Losses at the gene ends were 4 bases for V and 11 bases for J; bases not matched to a gene: 6. These data are taken from a study of blood T cells in healthy people across ages. Overall study findings and caveats: Long-lived donors had more naive CD4+ cells and higher diversity than aged donors. TCR beta diversity tracked closely with naive T cell percentage.

A sample-barcoded 5' primer and a J-beta primer mix were used in a second PCR of about 7 to 11 cycles. Using its own MiXCR run on the 5' RACE reads, TCRdb lists one record per CDR3 protein. The table lists 950,000 to 1,200,000 distinct CDR3 sequences, roughly two fifths of them singletons. Per-sample PBMC isolation yielded at least 7 million cells. This sequence was found in a young man in good health. Sequencing was carried out using blood. The chain recombines TRBV6-6 with TRBJ1-1; 11 bases fit TRBD1. The CDR3, as DNA: TGTGCCAGCAGTTCTGGACAGGGGGCAGATGCTTTCTTT. Its protein is CASSSGQGADAFF.